The 25 T cell receptor beta chains presented below share a single source sample, sequenced in a study of control samples from healthy donors and cancer patients. The repertoire was sequenced with immunoSEQ multiplex PCR; TCRdb's copy has only in-frame clones and lacks some. Here the sample spans around 150,000 clones, around 88% being singletons. The sample taken for sequencing was blood. The receptors shown here come from a man between 18 and 35 years old in good health.

This sequence joins TRBV4-3 and TRBJ1-2; no clear D gene. With 1 base removed from V and 1 base from J, the gap between germline ends came to 13 bases. This CDR3 spans 16 amino acids. CDR1 LGHNA and CDR2 YSLEER come from the germline V gene. CDR3 in DNA: TGCGCCAGCAGCCAAGCTCCGCAACTCCTTAACTATGGCTACACCTTC. This translates into CASSQAPQLLNYGYTF.

The chain joins TRBV14 to TRBJ2-4; D is possibly TRBD1 or TRBD2 (6 bases each). Germline CDR1 is SGHDN and CDR2 is FVKESK. V lost 1 base to trimming and J lost 9 bases, with 13 bases between them. The CDR3 loop spans 14 amino acids. The CDR3 loop reads CASSQGSRGGIQYF. In nucleotides, the CDR3 is TGTGCCAGCAGCCAAGGAAGCAGGGGAGGCATTCAGTACTTC.

The chain joins TRBV2 to TRBJ2-6; 7 bases are shared with TRBD1. V gave up 6 bases and J gave up 1 base; unmatched junction bases: 12. This CDR3 has 18 amino acids. Germline lookup yields CDR1 SNHLY and CDR2 FYNNEI. In nucleotides, the CDR3 is TGTGCCAGCAGATCTCACAGGACAGGTTTATCTGGGGCCAACGTCCTGACTTTC. It specifies CASRSHRTGLSGANVLTF.

This clone was counted once. The chain combines TRBV4-3 with TRBJ1-1; TRBD1 might be the D (5 bases). The CDR3 runs 13 residues. Trimming took off 2 bases at V and 6 bases at J, with 10 bases between the two ends. Germline CDR1 reads LGHNA; CDR2 reads YSLEER. The CDR3 loop is CASSQRQGPEAFF. The CDR3, as DNA: TGCGCCAGCAGCCAACGTCAGGGACCTGAAGCTTTCTTT.

This clone was observed once. The chain has TRBV6-2 or TRBV6-3 and TRBJ2-3; 7 bases align to TRBD2. Germline trimming cut 5 bases from V and 6 bases from J; bases unmatched to any gene: 14. The germline CDR1 and CDR2 sequences are MNHEY and SVGEGT. The CDR3 length is 16 residues. The CDR3 DNA reads as TGTGCCAGCAGTCACTATCTAACGGGGGGTGAGGATACGCAGTATTTT. It encodes CASSHYLTGGEDTQYF.

The rearrangement links TRBV7-2 to TRBJ2-1; TRBD1 matches 9 bases. The germline CDR1 and CDR2 sequences are SGHTA and FQGNSA. The trim removed 1 base at V and 6 bases at J, leaving 4 bases unmatched. The CDR3 sequence is 15 residues long. CDR3 DNA sequence: TGTGCCAGCAGCTTAGACAGGGGGCTGGGCAATGAGCAGTTCTTC. Translating gives CASSLDRGLGNEQFF.

The chain couples TRBV3-1 (or the pseudogene TRBV3-2) to TRBJ1-2, with D hard to call. Trimming stripped 1 base from V and 5 bases from J, with 11 bases between. Germline CDR1 reads LGHDT; CDR2 reads YNNKEL (reference sequence). The CDR3 is 14 residues long. CDR3 region: CASSQVWERYGYTF. CDR3 bases: TGTGCCAGCAGCCAAGTCTGGGAGAGGTATGGCTACACCTTC.

The rearrangement joins TRBV30 to TRBJ1-6, with 11 bases identical to TRBD1. V dropped 5 bases and J dropped 9; count of bases not matched to a gene: 6. Germline CDR1 and CDR2: GTSNPN and SVGIG (reference sequence). This CDR3 has 14 amino acids. Written as DNA, the CDR3 is TGTGCCTGGGCGACCGGGACAGGGGGTTCACCCCTCCACTTT. Translating gives CAWATGTGGSPLHF. The full variable domain, completed using reference TRBV30 and TRBJ1-6, is SQTIHQWPATLVQPVGSPLSLECTVEGTSNPNLYWYRQAAGRGLQLLFYSVGIGQISSEVPQNLSASRPQDRQFILSSKKLLLSDSGFYLCAWATGTGGSPLHFGNGTRLTVT.

The chain carries TRBV28 and TRBJ1-2; D gene ambiguous. The CDR3 runs to 14 residues. From germline, CDR1 is MDHEN and CDR2 SYDVKM. Trimming shortened V by 10 bases and J by 0 bases, and 15 bases separated the two germline ends. Here the CDR3 reads CATREQLTNYGYTF. CDR3 in DNA: TGTGCCACCAGAGAACAGCTGACTAACTATGGCTACACCTTC.

The chain links TRBV7-2 to TRBJ2-1; D is undetermined. The CDR3 spans 13 residues. V was pared by 0 bases and J by 7 bases, with 7 bases between. Per germline, CDR1 SGHTA and CDR2 FQGNSA. The CDR3 DNA is TGTGCCAGCAGCTTAGCCCTCAGGAATGAGCAGTTCTTC. Amino acids: CASSLALRNEQFF.

The V call is TRBV28, the J call TRBJ1-1; a weak D match, TRBD1 (5 bases). Germline CDR1 is MDHEN and CDR2 is SYDVKM. The CDR3 spans 13 residues. The V end was cut by 6 bases, the J end by 6 bases, with 14 bases between. CDR3 in amino acids: CASRPWGWAEAFF. Written as DNA, the CDR3 is TGTGCCAGCAGACCATGGGGGTGGGCTGAAGCTTTCTTT.

This chain joins TRBV28 and TRBJ1-1; weak D call: TRBD1 (6 bases). Germline lookup yields CDR1 MDHEN and CDR2 SYDVKM. Trimming removed 3 bases from V and 1 base from J, with 9 bases in between. CDR3 size: 14 residues. The CDR3 DNA sequence: TGTGCCAGCAGTTTTCTAGGGGGGAACACTGAAGCTTTCTTT. It codes for CASSFLGGNTEAFF.

This clone appeared once. The genes are TRBV28 and TRBJ1-1, with TRBD1 identical over 8 bases. The CDR3 totals 15 residues. Trimming cost V 5 bases and J 3 bases; bases outside gene matches: 8. In germline, CDR1 is MDHEN, CDR2 SYDVKM. DNA of the CDR3: TGTGCCAGCAGTGATGGGACAGGTTTGGACACTGAAGCTTTCTTT. Encoded protein: CASSDGTGLDTEAFF.

The V call is TRBV6-5, the J call TRBJ2-1; 9 bases are shared with TRBD2. The CDR3 covers 15 residues. The J segment lost 4 bases and the V segment lost 2 bases, leaving 3 bases of the junction unmatched. CDR1 MNHEY and CDR2 SVGAGI come from the germline V gene. Here the CDR3 DNA reads TGTGCCAGCAGTTACCTCGCGGGGGGGTACAATGAGCAGTTCTTC. This sequence encodes CASSYLAGGYNEQFF.

The chain employs TRBV5-1 and TRBJ1-3; D gene ambiguous. Germline assignment: CDR1 SGHRS and CDR2 YFSETQ. Trimming shortened V by 4 bases and J by 7 bases, and 12 bases separated the two germline ends. This CDR3 region has 13 residues. CDR3 in DNA: TGCGCCAGCAGCCCGGACGGACGGAACACCATATATTTT. Its translation is CASSPDGRNTIYF.

This chain uses TRBV6-5 with TRBJ2-4; D might be TRBD1 (6 bases). The CDR3 length is 15 residues. Germline lookup yields CDR1 MNHEY and CDR2 SVGAGI. V shed 7 bases and J shed 8 bases, with 21 bases lying between them. The CDR3 protein is CASTQRGKALDIQYF. CDR3 DNA sequence: TGTGCCAGCACCCAGAGGGGGAAGGCTTTAGACATTCAGTACTTC.

The chain joins TRBV5-6 to TRBJ2-2; D is uncertain. V lost 0 bases to trimming and J lost 2 bases, with 2 bases between them. The CDR3 totals 13 residues. Germline V gene sequence: CDR1 SGHDT, CDR2 YYEEEE. CDR3 in amino acids: CASSLGNTGELFF. DNA of the CDR3: TGTGCCAGCAGCTTGGGAAACACCGGGGAGCTGTTTTTT.

CDR3 loop: CASSQVNRGKNYGYTF. The CDR3 DNA reads as TGCGCCAGCAGCCAAGTCAACAGGGGGAAGAATTATGGCTACACCTTC. The chain is built from TRBV4-3 and TRBJ1-2; TRBD1 matches 8 bases. CDR1 LGHNA and CDR2 YSLEER come from the germline V gene. The CDR3 is made up of 16 amino acids. V lost 1 base to trimming and J lost 5 bases; unmatched junction nucleotides: 9.

There are a few counts of this clone. V is TRBV20-1 and J is TRBJ2-7; D is undetermined. Per the germline V gene, CDR1 is DFQATT and CDR2 is SNEGSKA (reference sequence). V was cut by 1 base and J by 9 bases, with 7 bases left in between. The CDR3 has 10 amino acids. CDR3 amino acids: CSARASAQYF. The CDR3 nucleotides are TGCAGTGCTAGAGCATCCGCGCAGTACTTC.

The V call is TRBV5-8, the J call TRBJ1-4; a possible D gene is TRBD1 (5 bases). Germline V gene lookup returns CDR1 SGHTS and CDR2 YDEGEE. CDR3 length equals 14 residues. V was pared by 6 bases and J by 7 bases, with 16 bases between. CDR3 loop: CASTLMGVVEKLFF. For the CDR3, the DNA is TGTGCCAGCACCCTGATGGGGGTGGTTGAAAAACTGTTTTTT.

This clone was detected once. The genes are TRBV7-2 and TRBJ2-7; D is possibly TRBD2 (6 bases). Trimming took 5 bases from V and 3 from J, leaving 14 bases between them. CDR1 is SGHTA, CDR2 FQGNSA, per germline. CDR3 length equals 14 residues. The CDR3 protein is CASSRRDSRYEQYF. Here the CDR3 DNA reads TGTGCCAGCAGCCGTCGGGACTCCCGCTACGAGCAGTACTTC.

This sequence joins TRBV7-9 and TRBJ2-6; no clear D. The CDR3 runs to 13 residues. Trimming took off 0 bases at V and 3 bases at J, with 0 bases between the two ends. Germline V CDR1 and CDR2: SEHNR, FQNEAQ (reference sequence). The CDR3 protein is CASSLAGANVLTF. The CDR3 coding sequence is TGTGCCAGCAGCTTAGCTGGGGCCAACGTCCTGACTTTC.

The chain uses TRBV5-6 and TRBJ1-3; D remains unclear. V shed 4 bases and J shed 4 bases, with 6 bases lying between them. Germline lookup yields CDR1 SGHDT and CDR2 YYEEEE. CDR3 length: 12 amino acids. The DNA for the CDR3 is TGTGCCAGCAGCGTCAGGGGAAACACCATATATTTT. Its protein product is CASSVRGNTIYF.

This chain connects TRBV9 to TRBJ1-4; the match to TRBD1 covers 7 bases. Germline loops: CDR1 SGDLS, CDR2 YYNGEE. The CDR3 extends over 15 amino acids. V lost 4 bases to trimming and J lost 3 bases; unmatched junction nucleotides: 6. The CDR3 is CASSLRTGPNEKLFF. CDR3 DNA: TGTGCCAGCAGCCTACGGACAGGTCCTAATGAAAAACTGTTTTTT.

This chain connects TRBV12-3 or TRBV12-4 to TRBJ2-2; no firm D call. This CDR3 has 12 amino acids. The V end was cut by 3 bases, the J end by 6 bases, with 5 bases between. The CDR3 spells CASSFGAGELFF. CDR3 coding DNA: TGTGCCAGCAGTTTCGGAGCCGGGGAGCTGTTTTTT.